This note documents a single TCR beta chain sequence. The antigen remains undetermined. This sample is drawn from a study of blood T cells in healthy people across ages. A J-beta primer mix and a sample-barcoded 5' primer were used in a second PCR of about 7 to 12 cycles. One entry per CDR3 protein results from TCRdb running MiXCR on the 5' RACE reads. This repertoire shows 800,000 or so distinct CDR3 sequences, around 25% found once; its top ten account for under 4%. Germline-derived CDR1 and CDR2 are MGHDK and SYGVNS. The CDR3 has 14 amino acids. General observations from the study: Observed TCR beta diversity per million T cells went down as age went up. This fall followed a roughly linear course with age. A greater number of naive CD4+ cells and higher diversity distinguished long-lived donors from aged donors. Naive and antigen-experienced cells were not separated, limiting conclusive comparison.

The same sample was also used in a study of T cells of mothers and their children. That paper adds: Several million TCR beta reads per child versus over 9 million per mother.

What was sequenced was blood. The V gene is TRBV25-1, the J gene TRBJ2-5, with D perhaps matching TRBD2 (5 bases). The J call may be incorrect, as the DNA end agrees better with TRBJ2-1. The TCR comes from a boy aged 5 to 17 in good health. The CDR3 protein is CASSDVIASNEQFF. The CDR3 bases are TGTGCCAGCAGTGATGTCATAGCGTCCAATGAGCAGTTCTTC.